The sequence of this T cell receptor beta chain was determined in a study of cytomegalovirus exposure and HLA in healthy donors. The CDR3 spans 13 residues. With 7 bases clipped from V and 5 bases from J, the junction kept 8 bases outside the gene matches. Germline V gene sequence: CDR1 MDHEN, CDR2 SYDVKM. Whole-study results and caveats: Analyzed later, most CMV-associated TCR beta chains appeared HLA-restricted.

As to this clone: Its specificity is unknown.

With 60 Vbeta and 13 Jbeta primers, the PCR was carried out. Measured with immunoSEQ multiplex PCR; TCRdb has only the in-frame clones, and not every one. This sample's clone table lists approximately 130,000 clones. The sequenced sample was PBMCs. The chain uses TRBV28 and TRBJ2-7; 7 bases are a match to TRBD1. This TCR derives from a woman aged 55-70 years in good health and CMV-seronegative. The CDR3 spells CASNGDSTDEQYF. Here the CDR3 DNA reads TGTGCCAGCAATGGGGACAGCACGGACGAGCAGTACTTC.